The rows below give T cell receptor beta chains drawn from one sample of a study of T cell responses to AZD1222 COVID-19 vaccine. TCRdb's table, derived via immunoSEQ multiplex PCR, lists solely in-frame clones and lacks some. The sample comprises roughly 150,000 clones, about 89% of which are singletons, and approximately 1.2% rests with the top ten. The input for sequencing was peripheral blood, taken 28 days after the second AZD1222 dose. These receptors came from an adult who received the AZD1222 COVID-19 vaccine. CDR3s include the opening cysteine and the closing phenylalanine or tryptophan.

len	v_gene	j_gene	CDR3aa
20	TRBV9	TRBJ1-3	CASSVAARTANIYSGNTIYF
19	TRBV15	TRBJ2-2	CATSRDWGTSGVNTGELFF
17	TRBV7-2	TRBJ2-3	CASSLARGPPRTDTQYF
13	TRBV12-3/TRBV12-4	TRBJ1-5	CASSLGSGEAQHF
14	TRBV3-1/TRBV3-2	TRBJ1-2	CASSHTTGAHGYTF
18	TRBV24-1	TRBJ2-3	CATSASGGRGGVLDTQYF
16	TRBV5-1	TRBJ2-7	CASSRTATDRSYEQYF
14	TRBV14	TRBJ1-3	CASSQASSGNTIYF
13	TRBV7-6	TRBJ2-5	CASSPGQQETQYF
13	TRBV10-2	TRBJ1-1	CASRNGANTEAFF
14	TRBV6-6	TRBJ1-5	CASGSRSSNQPQHF
16	TRBV2	TRBJ2-7	CASTRTSGRTSYEQYF
14	TRBV5-4	TRBJ2-7	CASSLASGPYEQYF
14	TRBV2	TRBJ1-2	CASTLGTGGYGYTF
13	TRBV6-5	TRBJ1-5	CASRTGNNQPQHF
14	TRBV4-1	TRBJ1-1	CASSQVSENTEAFF
18	TRBV7-2	TRBJ2-1	CASSSRTSGRSSYNEQFF
15	TRBV7-3	TRBJ2-1	CASSPTVLSYNEQFF
13	TRBV2	TRBJ1-4	CASNDRTNEKLFF
18	TRBV11-2	TRBJ2-7	CASSPRTSGGHSSYEQYF
18	TRBV5-4	TRBJ2-3	CASSLTGGGFGLADTQYF
13	TRBV7-3	TRBJ2-5	CASSPDRSGTQYF
14	TRBV11-2	TRBJ2-1	CASSTGTGTNEQFF
15	TRBV10-3	TRBJ1-1	CAIKSWGEEVTEAFF
13	TRBV28	TRBJ1-4	CASSRGRNEKLFF
15	TRBV14	TRBJ2-2	CASSPRYGGAGELFF
13	TRBV4-3	TRBJ2-7	CASSQDTWGEQYF
14	TRBV15	TRBJ1-5	CATSIGRGNQPQHF
15	TRBV7-2	TRBJ2-5	CASSPLAGGLETQYF
16	TRBV5-6	TRBJ2-3	CASSFITSGRKDTQYF
15	TRBV6-5	TRBJ1-2	CASSPDRGGGSGYTF
14	TRBV6-5	TRBJ2-2	CASTGGRDTGELFF
16	TRBV5-6	TRBJ1-1	CASSPGAGGLDTEAFF
16	TRBV14	TRBJ2-4	CASSQAQALAKNIQYF
16	TRBV24-1	TRBJ1-2	CATSDLGSGGSQGYTF
19	TRBV7-2	TRBJ2-7	CASSSTLRLAGVNAYEQYF
15	TRBV4-1	TRBJ1-2	CASSQVSRVNYGYTF
15	TRBV7-8	TRBJ1-2	CASSLLKNSGYGYTF
17	TRBV7-9	TRBJ2-2	CATLPGQFPYRTGELFF
12	TRBV6-5	TRBJ1-1	CASSLRQGEAFF
17	TRBV7-2	TRBJ1-2	CASSLATGQAQMDGYTF
15	TRBV21-1	TRBJ2-3	CASSKAETFTDTQYF
16	TRBV7-7	TRBJ2-3	CASSSGVGGGIDTQYF
13	TRBV18	TRBJ1-2	CASSPPGGYGYTF
13	TRBV5-1	TRBJ2-7	CASSPTVTYEQYF
15	TRBV5-1	TRBJ2-6	CASSLPASGANVLTF